These 2 T cell receptor beta chains were sequenced from one sample in a study of T-cell reconstitution after alpha-beta-depleted transplantation in children (dated by TCRdb to about 2016). What this sample's treatment or condition label stands for: allogeneic hematopoietic cell transplantation with graft depleted of TCRalphabeta T cells and CD19 B cells. Library prep was done by PCR. The sequencing machine was an Illumina HiSeq 2500. Molecular barcoding was employed in the preparation of TCR libraries, with unique molecular identifiers being used to normalize TCRbeta repertoire quantification. The public reads were reanalyzed by TCRdb: fastp trimming at Q25, MiXCR alignment, in-frame beta chains only. Rows with one shared CDR3 protein collapse into an entry with the most common genes and DNA. In all, the sample holds hundreds of thousands of distinct CDR3 sequences, and roughly a tenth of those were seen once. The top ten constitute 2% to 2.5% of the sample.

The material sequenced was PBMCs, taken before TCRalphabeta/CD19-depleted stem cell transplant. The receptor source for this set is a child under 10 years old with inherited bone marrow failure, due to receive a stem cell transplant.

This clonotype was counted at least ten times. The V gene is TRBV27, the J gene TRBJ2-1; 16 nucleotides match TRBD2. V lost 5 bases, J lost 7 bases, and 8 bases stayed unmatched. Per germline, CDR1 MNHEY and CDR2 SMNVEV (reference sequence). The CDR3 consists of 17 residues. The CDR3, as DNA: TGTGCCAGCAGTCGGGGACTAGCGGGAGGGCCCGTAAATGAGCAGTTCTTC. The encoded protein is CASSRGLAGGPVNEQFF.

This clonotype showed up many times. This chain joins TRBV11-2 and TRBJ2-1; D gene unclear. The CDR3 runs to 16 residues. Trimming left V 1 base short and J 1 base short, with 11 bases between. The germline gives CDR1 SGHAT, CDR2 FQNNGV. The CDR3 DNA follows: TGTGCCAGCAGCTTAGTGGCTCCCGTGTCCTACAATGAGCAGTTCTTC. It yields the protein CASSLVAPVSYNEQFF.